This T cell receptor (beta chain) derives from a study of cytomegalovirus exposure and HLA in healthy donors. Across the whole study: When 350 to 500 donors were genotyped, 81% of them were found to fall in the Caucasian-associated ancestry cluster.

Study-wide results and caveats: HLA restriction was apparent for most CMV-associated TCR beta chains in a later analysis. An Asian-associated ancestry cluster reportedly showed fewer N-insertions than the roughly 700-donor mean in a later analysis. Equally common other TCR beta chains were less clonally expanded than HLA-associated ones, a later analysis found.

PCR amplification relied on 60 Vbeta primers (plus 13 Jbeta primers). Repertoires were generated with immunoSEQ multiplex PCR, while TCRdb's copy carries only in-frame clones and drops some. The sample carries some 120,000 clones, around 10% recorded once. This clone has just a few counts. Its antigen is undetermined. This TCR came from a man aged 25 to 45 in good health and CMV-seronegative. The source material was PBMCs.

The CDR3 sequence is CASIPDIYQETQYF. The CDR3 DNA follows: TGTGCCAGCATCCCGGACATCTACCAAGAGACCCAGTACTTC. V usage is TRBV2 and J usage is TRBJ2-5; tentative D call: TRBD1 (5 bases). Germline V gene lookup returns CDR1 SNHLY and CDR2 FYNNEI. V was clipped by 7 bases and J by 0 bases, with 12 bases between them. The CDR3 is 14 residues long.